One TCR beta chain is described in this entry. No antigen is known for it. It was at deep level that the assay was run. Generated by immunoSEQ multiplex PCR, the TCRdb table keeps only in-frame clones and is missing some. Among 950,000 to 1,100,000 clones listed, 75% to 85% were seen once. The sample is drawn from a study of shared clonotypes between healthy human individuals. General study findings and limits: Against clonotypes common to all four donors, non-shared ones had lower generation probabilities. Represented genetic and exposure-history diversity was restricted by having few donors.

V lost 1 base, J lost 3 bases, and 5 bases stayed unmatched. There are 16 residues in the CDR3. CDR1 is LGHNA and CDR2 is YNFKEQ in the germline V gene. The receptor was isolated from a young man in good health. Some clones in this sample may be carry-over from other donors' samples. Sequencing input: memory CD4+ T cells from PBMCs. Specified subset: CD45RA-negative fraction. The V call is TRBV4-2, the J call TRBJ2-3; 9 bases are a match to TRBD2. The CDR3, as DNA: TGTGCCAGCAGCCAAGCAGGCGGGAGGGCGACAGATACGCAGTATTTT. Translated, it gives CASSQAGGRATDTQYF.